Presented here are 31 T cell receptor beta chains from one specimen sequenced in a study of cytomegalovirus exposure and HLA in healthy donors. The PCR was carried out with 60 Vbeta primers and 13 Jbeta primers. Some clones are missing from TCRdb's copy, which holds only in-frame ones; the method was immunoSEQ multiplex PCR. The repertoire consists of approximately 200,000 clones, with around 80% occurring once and the leading ten covering approximately 4%. Sequencing used PBMCs. The origin of the receptors is a woman aged 25 to 39 in good health and CMV-seropositive.

J is TRBJ2-3 and V is TRBV11-2; TRBD2 matches at 13 bases. J gave up 5 bases and V 2 bases, and 7 bases lay outside the gene matches. The CDR3 loop spans 17 amino acids. CDR1 and CDR2 (germline): SGHAT, FQNNGV. The CDR3 DNA reads as TGTGCCAGCAGCTTATTAACTAGCGGGAGGGTGAGAGATACGCAGTATTTT. This sequence encodes CASSLLTSGRVRDTQYF.

The rearrangement joins TRBV5-6 to TRBJ1-1; 9 bases line up with TRBD1. J gave up 1 base and V 4 bases, and 11 bases lay outside the gene matches. This CDR3 has 17 residues. Germline V CDR1 and CDR2: SGHDT, YYEEEE. CDR3 loop: CASSPVKTGGKNTEAFF. The CDR3 region has the DNA TGTGCCAGCAGCCCGGTGAAGACAGGGGGTAAGAACACTGAAGCTTTCTTT.

The chain is built from TRBV2 and TRBJ2-1; 11 positions match TRBD2. This CDR3 comprises 15 residues. Germline-derived CDR1 and CDR2 are SNHLY and FYNNEI. Trimming removed 6 bases from V and 3 bases from J; junction bases left unmatched: 4. The CDR3 loop is CASSRLAGFYNEQFF. CDR3 DNA: TGTGCCAGCAGCCGACTAGCGGGGTTCTACAATGAGCAGTTCTTC.

The rearrangement links TRBV19 to TRBJ2-7; the D gene is possibly TRBD2 (5 bases). Trimming took off 4 bases at V and 2 bases at J, with 12 bases between the two ends. Per the germline V gene, CDR1 is LNHDA and CDR2 is SQIVND (reference sequence). This CDR3 comprises 14 residues. This CDR3 reads CASSTQTGTYEQYF. Here the CDR3 DNA reads TGTGCCAGTAGTACCCAGACGGGAACCTACGAGCAGTACTTC.

The CDR3, as DNA: TGTGCCAGCAGCACAGGATCCTCTGGGGCCAACGTCCTGACTTTC. Protein: CASSTGSSGANVLTF. This rearrangement joins TRBV7-2 to TRBJ2-6; tentatively, D is TRBD1 (5 bases). The CDR3 runs to 15 residues. Germline CDR1 SGHTA, CDR2 FQGNSA. The ends were cut back, 5 bases at V and 0 bases at J, with 8 bases in the middle.

The rearrangement uses TRBV6-6 and TRBJ2-1; 7 bases agree with TRBD1. This CDR3 comprises 11 residues. The V segment lost 7 bases and the J segment 10 bases; nucleotides outside the gene matches: 4. Germline V gives CDR1 MNHNY, CDR2 SVGAGI (reference sequence). In nucleotides, the CDR3 is TGTGCCAGCATCAAGACAGGGGAGCAGTTCTTC. It translates to CASIKTGEQFF.

This clone was detected once. The rearrangement joins TRBV19 to TRBJ2-1, with TRBD1 matching over 7 bases. CDR3 length equals 16 residues. Trimming removed 4 bases from V and 4 bases from J; junction bases left unmatched: 10. The germline V gene encodes CDR1 LNHDA and CDR2 SQIVND (reference sequence). CDR3 region: CASSTSTGAAYNEQFF. The CDR3 DNA reads as TGTGCCAGTAGTACGAGTACAGGGGCCGCATACAATGAGCAGTTCTTC.

This chain connects TRBV7-2 to TRBJ2-5; 9 bases are shared with TRBD2. Germline loops: CDR1 SGHTA, CDR2 FQGNSA. J was trimmed by 1 base and V by 1 base; bases with no gene match: 1. This CDR3 comprises 15 residues. This CDR3 is CASSLVAGAQETQYF. As DNA, the CDR3 is TGTGCCAGCAGCTTAGTAGCGGGAGCCCAAGAGACCCAGTACTTC. The variable domain in full, completed from reference TRBV7-2 and TRBJ2-5, reads GAGVSQSPSNKVTEKGKDVELRCDPISGHTALYWYRQSLGQGLEFLIYFQGNSAPDKSGLPSDRFSAERTGGSVSTLTIQRTQQEDSAVYLCASSLVAGAQETQYFGPGTRLLVL.

The chain couples TRBV18 to TRBJ2-7, with 11 bases that match TRBD1. The CDR3 is 16 residues long. Germline lookup yields CDR1 KGHSH and CDR2 LQKENI. With 2 bases clipped from V and 3 bases from J, the junction kept 6 bases outside the gene matches. The CDR3 is CASSPIVGTGGYEQYF. In DNA form, the CDR3 reads TGTGCCAGCTCACCAATTGTGGGGACAGGGGGCTACGAGCAGTACTTC.

The chain is built from TRBV5-4 and TRBJ2-7, with 8 nucleotides matching TRBD2. Germline CDR1 reads SGHNT; CDR2 reads YYREEE (reference sequence). The CDR3 contains 15 residues. The V segment lost 1 base and the J segment 0 bases; nucleotides outside the gene matches: 3. CDR3 bases: TGTGCCAGCAGCTTGATGAGCGGGAGCTCCTACGAGCAGTACTTC. This encodes CASSLMSGSSYEQYF.

The count of this clone is one. The chain couples TRBV5-1 to TRBJ2-5; TRBD2 matches 9 bases. The CDR3 is made up of 14 amino acids. J was trimmed by 3 bases and V by 0 bases; bases with no gene match: 0. The V gene's germline CDR1 is SGHRS and CDR2 YFSETQ. The CDR3 bases are TGCGCCAGCAGCTTGGTAGCGGGAGAAGAGACCCAGTACTTC. Its protein is CASSLVAGEETQYF. The complete variable domain, with remaining parts taken from reference TRBV5-1 and TRBJ2-5, reads KAGVTQTPRYLIKTRGQQVTLSCSPISGHRSVSWYQQTPGQGLQFLFEYFSETQRNKGNFPGRFSGRQFSNSRSEMNVSTLELGDSALYLCASSLVAGEETQYFGPGTRLLVL.

V and J are TRBV9 and TRBJ1-2, with 7 positions matching TRBD1. V lost 3 bases to trimming and J lost 5 bases; unmatched junction nucleotides: 7. CDR1 and CDR2 (germline): SGDLS, YYNGEE. This CDR3 is built from 14 residues. The CDR3: CASSAQDRSYGYTF. The CDR3 region has the DNA TGTGCCAGCAGCGCCCAGGACAGGTCATATGGCTACACCTTC.

This sequence joins TRBV9 and TRBJ1-2; 9 bases are shared with TRBD1. The CDR3 runs 16 residues. Germline V gene data show CDR1 as SGDLS and CDR2 as YYNGEE. The V gene end was trimmed by 0 bases and the J gene end by 4 bases; junction bases not matched to a gene: 7. The CDR3 loop is CASSVAGTGSVYGYTF. CDR3 nucleotides: TGTGCCAGCAGCGTAGCCGGGACAGGGAGTGTCTATGGCTACACCTTC.

The CDR3 spells CASSGTGMVYEQYF. In DNA, the CDR3 is TGTGCCAGCTCAGGGACAGGGATGGTCTACGAGCAGTACTTC. The rearrangement uses TRBV18 and TRBJ2-7; 9 bases fit TRBD1. Trimming cost V 5 bases and J 3 bases; bases outside gene matches: 5. Germline CDR1 KGHSH, CDR2 LQKENI. This CDR3 is built from 14 residues.

Of note for this clone: An end of the junction does not agree with germline; a read error may underlie this. This rearrangement joins TRBV18 to TRBJ2-1, with D perhaps TRBD2 (5 bases). CDR1 is KGHSH and CDR2 is LQKENI in the germline V gene. The CDR3 consists of 18 residues. CDR3 residues: CASSPQAPGSLLYNEQFF. The CDR3 DNA follows: TGTGCCAGCTCCCCACAAGCCCCGGGGTCCCTCCTCTACAATGAGCAGTTCTTC.

The chain has TRBV7-9 and TRBJ1-4, with D maybe TRBD1 (6 bases). Trimming shortened V by 5 bases and J by 8 bases, and 15 bases separated the two germline ends. This CDR3 has 14 residues. CDR1 SEHNR and CDR2 FQNEAQ come from the germline V gene (reference sequence). CDR3 DNA sequence: TGTGCCAGCAGCGTGACAGGATCGGAGGAAAAACTGTTTTTT. The encoded protein is CASSVTGSEEKLFF.

This clone was found once. V and J are TRBV5-8 and TRBJ2-2, with TRBD1 matching 11 bases. Trimming removed 4 bases from V and 5 bases from J; junction bases left unmatched: 7. There are 16 residues in the CDR3. The V gene's germline CDR1 is SGHTS and CDR2 YDEGEE. This chain's CDR3 is CASSLTGTGGTGELFF. CDR3 coding DNA: TGTGCCAGCAGCCTGACCGGGACAGGGGGTACCGGGGAGCTGTTTTTT. The variable domain in full, completed from reference TRBV5-8 and TRBJ2-2, reads EAGVTQSPTHLIKTRGQQATLRCSPISGHTSVYWYQQALGLGLQFLLWYDEGEERNRGNFPPRFSGRQFPNYSSELNVNALELEDSALYLCASSLTGTGGTGELFFGEGSRLTVL.

The chain couples TRBV6-5 to TRBJ1-1, with D possibly being TRBD1 (5 bases). With 2 bases removed from V and 3 bases from J, the gap between germline ends came to 7 bases. This CDR3 spans 13 amino acids. Germline loops: CDR1 MNHEY, CDR2 SVGAGI. The CDR3 is CASSYGGYTEAFF. CDR3 nucleotide sequence: TGTGCCAGCAGTTACGGGGGGTACACTGAAGCTTTCTTT.

This clone was seen only a few times. This chain links TRBV6-1 with TRBJ2-2; D is undetermined. This CDR3 region has 13 residues. Germline CDR1 is MNHNS and CDR2 is SASEGT. V lost 3 bases and J lost 7, with 9 bases in between. CDR3 nucleotide sequence: TGTGCCAGCAGTGACCGCGATATCGGGGAGCTGTTTTTT. Protein sequence: CASSDRDIGELFF.

The gene calls are TRBV27 and TRBJ2-7; the D gene is possibly TRBD1 (6 bases). This CDR3 has 16 amino acids. V lost 0 bases, J lost 0 bases, and 12 bases lay in between. CDR1 is MNHEY, CDR2 SMNVEV, per germline (reference sequence). CDR3 protein: CASSLSWGPLSYEQYF. CDR3 DNA sequence: TGTGCCAGCAGTTTATCATGGGGGCCTCTCTCCTACGAGCAGTACTTC.

This chain connects TRBV9 to TRBJ2-5, with 7 bases aligning to TRBD2. Germline trimming cut 4 bases from V and 6 bases from J; bases unmatched to any gene: 15. The CDR3 is 16 amino acids. CDR1 and CDR2 from the germline V gene are SGDLS and YYNGEE. The CDR3 is CASSPLPPGGRQTQYF. CDR3 DNA: TGTGCCAGCAGCCCCCTACCCCCCGGGGGGAGGCAGACCCAGTACTTC.

The rearrangement joins TRBV4-1 to TRBJ2-1; TRBD2 aligns across 7 bases. CDR1 is MGHRA, CDR2 YSYEKL, per germline. The junction had 10 bases not matched to a gene; V was cut back by 6 bases and J by 2 bases. The CDR3 length is 16 residues. CDR3 DNA: TGCGCCAGCAGAGGTATTGGGGGGGGGACCTACAATGAGCAGTTCTTC. It translates to CASRGIGGGTYNEQFF.

The rearrangement uses TRBV10-2 and TRBJ2-3; maybe TRBD2 (5 bases). The ends were cut back, 3 bases at V and 5 bases at J, with 9 bases in the middle. CDR3 length: 13 residues. Germline CDR1 and CDR2: WSHSY and SAAADI. The CDR3, as DNA: TGCGCCAGCAGTGACGGGGTGGTAGATACGCAGTATTTT. Residues: CASSDGVVDTQYF.

This clone appeared a single time. The V gene is TRBV7-8, the J gene TRBJ1-1, with D tentatively TRBD1 (6 bases). Germline V gene sequence: CDR1 SGHVS, CDR2 FQNEAQ. The ends were cut back, 6 bases at V and 0 bases at J, with 17 bases in the middle. The CDR3 loop spans 16 amino acids. The CDR3 here is CASSPRDTAMNTEAFF. DNA for the CDR3: TGTGCCAGCAGTCCCCGGGACACGGCGATGAACACTGAAGCTTTCTTT.

This clone was seen a single time. V and J are TRBV29-1 and TRBJ2-7, with D maybe TRBD1 (5 bases). Trimming stripped 7 bases from V and 6 bases from J, with 13 bases between. CDR3 length: 11 amino acids. The germline V gene encodes CDR1 SQVTM and CDR2 ANQGSEA. Here the CDR3 DNA reads TGCAGCGCCGCCCAGGGTCGCGAGCAGTACTTC. Encoded protein: CSAAQGREQYF.

The chain couples TRBV6-1 to TRBJ2-3; D is undetermined. CDR3 size: 13 residues. CDR1 MNHNS and CDR2 SASEGT come from the germline V gene. V shed 0 bases and J shed 14 bases, with 15 bases lying between them. The CDR3 DNA sequence: TGTGCCAGCAGTGAAGCCGAGATACAGTGGTGGTATTTT. Protein sequence: CASSEAEIQWWYF.

CDR3 loop: CASSLPGDEQFF. CDR3 in DNA: TGTGCCAGCAGCTTACCGGGGGATGAGCAGTTCTTC. This chain connects TRBV11-2 to TRBJ2-1; a possible D gene is TRBD2 (6 bases). The CDR3 runs 12 residues. V was trimmed by 2 bases and J by 8 bases, leaving 7 bases between them. Germline V gene data show CDR1 as SGHAT and CDR2 as FQNNGV. Full variable domain (outside the CDR3, taken from reference TRBV11-2 and TRBJ2-1): EAGVAQSPRYKIIEKRQSVAFWCNPISGHATLYWYQQILGQGPKLLIQFQNNGVVDDSQLPKDRFSAERLKGVDSTLKIQPAKLEDSAVYLCASSLPGDEQFFGPGTRLTVL.

The V and J genes are TRBV6-1 and TRBJ2-7; D might be TRBD2 (5 bases). CDR3 length: 15 amino acids. The V end was cut by 1 base, the J end by 2 bases, with 12 bases between. The germline CDR1 and CDR2 sequences are MNHNS and SASEGT. The CDR3 DNA is TGTGCCAGCAGTGAAGGCGGAGGCAGGACCTACGAGCAGTACTTC. Translating gives CASSEGGGRTYEQYF.

This chain links TRBV5-6 with TRBJ2-1, with a tentative D call TRBD2 (5 bases). Between the trimmed V and J ends, which lost 2 bases and 0 bases, there was a span of 9 bases. The length of the CDR3 is 15 residues. From germline, CDR1 is SGHDT and CDR2 YYEEEE. The CDR3 DNA reads TGTGCCAGCAGCTTCGGCAGCGGCTCCTACAATGAGCAGTTCTTC. The encoded protein is CASSFGSGSYNEQFF.

The chain uses TRBV6-5 and TRBJ2-7, with 9 bases lining up with TRBD1. Germline V gives CDR1 MNHEY, CDR2 SVGAGI. V lost 6 bases to trimming and J lost 5 bases; unmatched junction nucleotides: 2. CDR3 length: 12 residues. DNA for the CDR3: TGTGCCAGCAGCCGGACAGGGGACGAGCAGTACTTC. Translating gives CASSRTGDEQYF.

V usage is TRBV7-8 and J usage is TRBJ2-1, with D unclear. Trimming stripped 8 bases from V and 2 bases from J, with 7 bases between. The CDR3 sequence is 12 residues long. The V gene's germline CDR1 is SGHVS and CDR2 FQNEAQ. In nucleotides, the CDR3 is TGTGCCAGCGAGGTGGCCTACAATGAGCAGTTCTTC. It yields the protein CASEVAYNEQFF.